This T cell receptor (beta chain) was recorded in a study of blood T cells in healthy people across ages. Alongside a J-beta primer mix, a sample-barcoded 5' primer served in a second PCR lasting 7 to 11 cycles. Each cDNA molecule carried a tag from a template-switch adaptor that contained 12 random nucleotides. Each CDR3 protein is one row after TCRdb ran MiXCR on the 5' RACE reads. The data show 750,000 to 1,000,000 distinct CDR3 sequences, with roughly 28% seen just once and 10% to 13% held by the top ten. This clonotype was found many times. This same sample was also part of a study on T cells of mothers and their children.

This clonotype was sampled from a woman in her forties in good health. The sequenced material came from blood.

The CDR3 spells CASSTSGWGAAPYEQYF. In nucleotides, the CDR3 is TGTGCCAGCAGCACCTCCGGGTGGGGGGCAGCGCCCTACGAGCAGTACTTC. The chain carries TRBV7-2 and TRBJ2-7; the D call may be TRBD1 or TRBD2 (6 bases each). This CDR3 contains 17 residues. CDR1 is SGHTA and CDR2 is FQGNSA in the germline V gene. Trimming pared 5 bases from V and 2 bases from J, leaving 22 bases between.